These 26 T cell receptor beta chains were sequenced from one sample in a study of cytomegalovirus exposure and HLA in healthy donors. PCR involved 60 Vbeta and 13 Jbeta primers. The table came from immunoSEQ multiplex PCR; TCRdb's copy has only in-frame clones and leaves some out. Here the sample spans about 160,000 clones, 82% being singletons. Material: PBMCs. The receptor source for this set is a male donor in good health and CMV-seronegative.

The chain has TRBV5-1 and TRBJ2-5; D possibly corresponds to TRBD1 (5 bases). CDR3 length: 15 amino acids. V was cut by 4 bases and J by 1 base, with 14 bases left in between. Per germline, CDR1 SGHRS and CDR2 YFSETQ. The CDR3 DNA follows: TGCGCCAGCAGCGTGACCAGGGTGTCCCAAGAGACCCAGTACTTC. Its translation is CASSVTRVSQETQYF.

V is TRBV4-2 and J is TRBJ2-5; D not certain. Germline V gene sequence: CDR1 LGHNA, CDR2 YNFKEQ. This CDR3 has 13 amino acids. Trimming stripped 1 base from V and 1 base from J, with 4 bases between. The CDR3 DNA is TGTGCCAGCAGCCAAGGGAGCCAAGAGACCCAGTACTTC. Its protein is CASSQGSQETQYF.

The rearrangement uses TRBV28 and TRBJ2-7; D ambiguous. The CDR3 is 13 residues long. Germline CDR1 is MDHEN and CDR2 is SYDVKM. V lost 6 bases to trimming and J lost 1 base, with 10 bases between them. The CDR3 loop is CASRSSISYEQYF. DNA for the CDR3: TGTGCCAGCAGGAGCTCAATTTCCTACGAGCAGTACTTC.

The chain links TRBV7-9 to TRBJ1-1; a possible D gene is TRBD1 (6 bases). CDR3 length: 13 amino acids. Germline V lookup: CDR1 SEHNR, CDR2 FQNEAQ (reference sequence). V was pared by 5 bases and J by 10 bases, with 17 bases between. The CDR3 is CASSGVRGLVAFF. The CDR3 nucleotides read TGTGCCAGCAGCGGCGTGCGGGGGCTTGTAGCTTTCTTT. The full variable domain, its missing parts supplied by reference TRBV7-9 and TRBJ1-1, is DTGVSQNPRHKITKRGQNVTFRCDPISEHNRLYWYRQTLGQGPEFLTYFQNEAQLEKSRLLSDRFSAERPKGSFSTLEIQRTEQGDSAMYLCASSGVRGLVAFFGQGTRLTVV.

The chain has TRBV7-9 and TRBJ2-2, with TRBD1 matching 7 bases. CDR3 length equals 15 residues. Looked up from germline, CDR1 is SEHNR and CDR2 is FQNEAQ (reference sequence). V gave up 10 bases and J gave up 1 base; unmatched junction bases: 9. CDR3: CAILNRDRNTGELFF. The CDR3 DNA reads TGTGCCATCCTAAACCGGGACAGGAACACCGGGGAGCTGTTTTTT. The entire variable domain, with the rest obtained from reference TRBV7-9 and TRBJ2-2, is as follows: DTGVSQNPRHKITKRGQNVTFRCDPISEHNRLYWYRQTLGQGPEFLTYFQNEAQLEKSRLLSDRFSAERPKGSFSTLEIQRTEQGDSAMYLCAILNRDRNTGELFFGEGSRLTVL.

This rearrangement joins TRBV2 to TRBJ2-5, with TRBD2 matching 9 bases. The J call could be wrong; TRBJ2-7 is a better fit for the DNA end. This CDR3 spans 13 amino acids. The germline gives CDR1 SNHLY, CDR2 FYNNEI. This CDR3 reads CASSGLADYEQYF. The CDR3 DNA follows: TGTGCCAGCAGTGGACTAGCGGACTACGAGCAGTACTTC.

This chain connects TRBV7-2 to TRBJ2-7; 8 bases are a match to TRBD1. CDR3 length: 17 residues. Germline V CDR1 and CDR2: SGHTA, FQGNSA. With 0 bases clipped from V and 2 bases from J, the junction kept 9 bases outside the gene matches. CDR3 nucleotide sequence: TGTGCCAGCAGCTTAGCCCGATCGGCAGGGGGCCCCTACGAGCAGTACTTC. Amino acids: CASSLARSAGGPYEQYF.

This clone showed up just once. V and J are TRBV9 and TRBJ2-7; the match to TRBD2 covers 7 bases. CDR1 and CDR2 from the germline V gene are SGDLS and YYNGEE. The CDR3 spans 15 residues. The junction had 12 bases not matched to a gene; V was cut back by 3 bases and J by 6 bases. CDR3 loop: CASSASGRVAGEQYF. The CDR3, as DNA: TGTGCCAGCAGCGCCTCGGGGAGGGTCGCGGGCGAGCAGTACTTC.

V and J are TRBV6-4 and TRBJ2-2; 7 positions match TRBD1. Unmatched junction bases numbered 1, after V lost 2 bases and J lost 1 base. Germline CDR1 reads MRHNA; CDR2 reads SNTAGT. The CDR3 sequence is 15 residues long. The CDR3 here is CASSDRQGNTGELFF. CDR3 in DNA: TGTGCCAGCAGTGACCGACAGGGGAACACCGGGGAGCTGTTTTTT.

This chain uses TRBV7-2 with TRBJ2-3; perhaps TRBD2 as D (7 bases). V was pared by 1 base and J by 2 bases, with 13 bases between. This CDR3 is 16 amino acids long. Germline V lookup: CDR1 SGHTA, CDR2 FQGNSA. CDR3 protein: CASSLGQGRATDTQYF. The DNA of the CDR3 is TGTGCCAGCAGCTTAGGCCAGGGGAGGGCCACAGATACGCAGTATTTT.

The chain uses TRBV19 and TRBJ1-4; D gene uncertain. This CDR3 is built from 13 residues. Germline CDR1 LNHDA, CDR2 SQIVND (reference sequence). Trimming pared 5 bases from V and 5 bases from J, leaving 9 bases between. The CDR3 loop is CASSRQANEKLFF. The CDR3 region has the DNA TGTGCCAGTAGTCGGCAGGCGAATGAAAAACTGTTTTTT.

The CDR3 bases are TGTGCCAGCAGTTTTTTATCTCTAGATGAGCAGTTCTTC. It specifies CASSFLSLDEQFF. V is TRBV27 and J is TRBJ2-1; unclear D gene. V was cut by 3 bases and J by 8 bases, with 11 bases left in between. Per germline, CDR1 MNHEY and CDR2 SMNVEV (reference sequence). The CDR3 loop spans 13 amino acids.

Written as DNA, the CDR3 is TGTGCCAGCAGCCCGGACACCTCCTCTGGAAACACCATATATTTT. It is translated as CASSPDTSSGNTIYF. The chain combines TRBV11-1 with TRBJ1-3, with D tentatively TRBD1 (5 bases). The CDR3 is 15 amino acids. Germline CDR1 is SGHAT and CDR2 is FQDESV (reference sequence). The V gene lost 5 bases and the J gene lost 0 bases, with 11 bases spanning the gap.

The J gene is TRBJ2-6, the V gene TRBV7-3, with unresolved D. CDR1 is SGHTA, CDR2 FQGTGA, per germline. Between the trimmed V and J ends, which lost 4 bases and 3 bases, there was a span of 7 bases. The CDR3 consists of 14 residues. For the CDR3, the DNA is TGTGCCAGCAGCTCGAGCTTTGGGGCCAACGTCCTGACTTTC. Its protein product is CASSSSFGANVLTF.

Written as DNA, the CDR3 is TGTGCCAGCAGCTCCCTAGCGGGGCCCTACAATGAGCAGTTCTTC. Amino acid sequence: CASSSLAGPYNEQFF. The V call is TRBV11-2, the J call TRBJ2-1, with 9 bases matching TRBD2. Germline V gives CDR1 SGHAT, CDR2 FQNNGV. V gave up 4 bases and J gave up 2 bases; unmatched junction bases: 3. This CDR3 has 15 amino acids.

This clone was counted a single time. The chain links TRBV7-9 to TRBJ1-6; TRBD1 agrees at 11 bases. This CDR3 has 15 residues. Germline V lookup: CDR1 SEHNR, CDR2 FQNEAQ (reference sequence). Losses at the gene ends were 5 bases for V and 7 bases for J; bases not matched to a gene: 4. CDR3: CASSPDRGLNSPLHF. The CDR3, as DNA: TGTGCCAGCAGCCCGGACAGGGGGCTCAATTCACCCCTCCACTTT.

Turning to this clone: The junction shows a germline mismatch at one end, possibly a read error. The V and J genes are TRBV5-4 and TRBJ2-3; 9 nucleotides line up with TRBD2. The CDR3 has 14 amino acids. Germline CDR1 SGHNT, CDR2 YYREEE (reference sequence). The CDR3 region is CASSQGTSRDTQYF. CDR3 coding DNA: TGTGCCAGCAGCCAGGGGACTAGCAGAGATACGCAGTATTTT.

The chain carries TRBV29-1 and TRBJ1-4; maybe TRBD1 (5 bases). CDR3 length equals 14 residues. The V end was cut by 7 bases, the J end by 5 bases, with 17 bases between. Germline lookup yields CDR1 SQVTM and CDR2 ANQGSEA. CDR3 nucleotide sequence: TGCAGCGCCAGATGGACAAGAGAAAATGAAAAACTGTTTTTT. Translation: CSARWTRENEKLFF.

This clone was counted once. The rearrangement links TRBV21-1 to TRBJ2-7; the table's D gene call, TRBD1, was not cross checked with the DNA. TRBV21-1 is a pseudogene locus. This CDR3 region has 22 residues. CDR3 sequence (DNA): TGTGCCAGCAGCACCAGGACCCCCCGTGGGGACAGGGGACGGAAGCGGGTCGGGGAGCAGTACTTC. Translation: CASSTRTPRGDRGRKRVGEQYF.

The gene calls are TRBV11-1 and TRBJ2-3; 8 positions agree with TRBD2. The germline V gene encodes CDR1 SGHAT and CDR2 FQDESV (reference sequence). This CDR3 has 17 residues. The V segment lost 5 bases and the J segment 0 bases; nucleotides outside the gene matches: 10. The CDR3 DNA follows: TGTGCCAGCAGCCCGGGGGGGGCCAGGGCTAGCACAGATACGCAGTATTTT. Protein product: CASSPGGARASTDTQYF.

A remark on this clone: The junction shows a germline mismatch at one end, possibly a read error. The chain has TRBV7-9 and TRBJ2-7; D uncertain. CDR1 SEHNR and CDR2 FQNEAQ come from the germline V gene (reference sequence). There are 12 residues in the CDR3. DNA of the CDR3: TGTTCCAGCAGCTTTTCGGGTTACGAGCAGTACTTC. It is translated as CSSSFSGYEQYF.

This chain links TRBV4-1 with TRBJ1-2, with D unclear. V lost 4 bases to trimming and J lost 2 bases, with 14 bases between them. The CDR3 spans 15 residues. Per the germline V gene, CDR1 is MGHRA and CDR2 is YSYEKL. CDR3: CASSPTEVTNYGYTF. CDR3 nucleotides: TGCGCCAGCAGCCCAACGGAGGTGACAAACTATGGCTACACCTTC.

The table lists this clone with a few counts. V is TRBV7-6 and J is TRBJ1-5; maybe TRBD1 (6 bases). Germline CDR1 and CDR2: SGHVS and FNYEAQ. The V end was cut by 5 bases, the J end by 4 bases, with 12 bases between. The CDR3 has 14 amino acids. The CDR3 loop reads CASSPNQGNQPQHF. As DNA, the CDR3 is TGTGCCAGCAGCCCCAATCAGGGGAATCAGCCCCAGCATTTT.

The chain combines TRBV12-5 with TRBJ2-7; 8 positions agree with TRBD1. The CDR3 totals 17 residues. Per germline, CDR1 LGHNT and CDR2 FRNRAP. V lost 2 bases, J lost 2 bases, and 11 bases stayed unmatched. CDR3 residues: CASGLQLDRDLPYEQYF. CDR3 DNA: TGTGCTAGTGGTTTGCAGTTGGACAGGGATCTTCCCTACGAGCAGTACTTC.

The chain employs TRBV7-2 and TRBJ2-7; a possible D gene is TRBD2 (6 bases). Trimming removed 5 bases at V and 2 bases at J, with 13 bases between. The germline CDR1 and CDR2 sequences are SGHTA and FQGNSA. The CDR3 sequence is 14 residues long. Here the CDR3 DNA reads TGTGCCAGCAGCGGGCAGGGAGGCGCCTACGAGCAGTACTTC. Amino acid sequence: CASSGQGGAYEQYF.

The gene calls are TRBV7-8 and TRBJ2-1, with D uncertain. V was pared by 5 bases and J by 10 bases, with 30 bases between. This CDR3 is built from 18 residues. Germline values: CDR1 SGHVS, CDR2 FQNEAQ. CDR3 nucleotide sequence: TGTGCCAGCAGCCTAAAGTCTGCTCGGAGTATTCCTCTGCCAGAGCAGTTCTTC. Amino acid sequence: CASSLKSARSIPLPEQFF.